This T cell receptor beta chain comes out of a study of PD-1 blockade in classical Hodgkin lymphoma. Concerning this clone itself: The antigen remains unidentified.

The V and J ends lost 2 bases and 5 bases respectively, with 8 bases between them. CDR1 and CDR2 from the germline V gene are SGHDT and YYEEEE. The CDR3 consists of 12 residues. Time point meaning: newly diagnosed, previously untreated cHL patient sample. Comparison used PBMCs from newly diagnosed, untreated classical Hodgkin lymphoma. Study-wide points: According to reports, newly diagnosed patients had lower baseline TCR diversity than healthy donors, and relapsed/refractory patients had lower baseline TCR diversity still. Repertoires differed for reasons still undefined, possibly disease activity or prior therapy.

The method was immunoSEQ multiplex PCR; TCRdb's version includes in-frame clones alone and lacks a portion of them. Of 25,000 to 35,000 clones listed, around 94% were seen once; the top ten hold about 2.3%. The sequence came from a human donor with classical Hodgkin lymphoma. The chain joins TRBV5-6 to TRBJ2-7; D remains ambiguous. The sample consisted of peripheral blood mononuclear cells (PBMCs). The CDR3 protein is CASSFRPHEQYF. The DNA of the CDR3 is TGTGCCAGCAGCTTCAGGCCCCACGAGCAGTACTTC. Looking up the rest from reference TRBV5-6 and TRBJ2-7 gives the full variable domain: DAGVTQSPTHLIKTRGQQVTLRCSPKSGHDTVSWYQQALGQGPQFIFQYYEEEERQRGNFPDRFSGHQFPNYSSELNVNALLLGDSALYLCASSFRPHEQYFGPGTRLTVT.